This TCR beta chain appears in the sequencing data of a study of human T cells and chemical hapten exposure. The authors' total RNA extraction used unfractionated whole blood. Germline CDR1 and CDR2: MNHEY and SMNVEV (reference sequence). The V gene lost 5 bases and the J gene lost 1 base, with 9 bases spanning the gap. The length of the CDR3 is 13 residues. The library attached unique molecular identifiers to individual cDNA molecules. In the authors' methods: Approximately 99,000 TCRs per sample was the median, with a range of about 20,000 to 690,600. TCRdb re-called the 5' RACE reads with MiXCR, one entry per CDR3 protein. The V and J calls reflect TCRdb's pipeline rather than the authors' work. The sample consists of roughly 82,000 distinct CDR3 sequences, about a sixth of them appearing once.

The chain combines TRBV27 with TRBJ2-7; D is undetermined. The clonotype comes from a female donor in good health. This chain's CDR3 is CASSPTLSYEQYF. In nucleotides, the CDR3 is TGTGCCAGCAGTCCCACCCTATCCTACGAGCAGTACTTC.